These 32 T cell receptor beta chains originate from one sample sequenced in a study of Graves' ophthalmopathy and Graves' hyperthyroidism. Amplification of TCR beta CDR3 regions used RNA transcripts. Amplification began with first-round RT-PCR using HTBI primers, then second-round multiplex PCR was performed. In TCRdb, the multiplex PCR reads were re-called with MiXCR into one record per CDR3 protein. Of under 800,000 distinct CDR3 sequences listed, about 20% are singletons. Material for sequencing was peripheral blood. The receptors here all came from a woman aged 18-29 years with stable Graves' hyperthyroidism. Some clones in this sample may be carry-over from other donors' samples.

This clonotype has ten or more counts. CDR3 DNA: TGTGCCAGCACCCAAGGGACAGCAGCTACAATGAACACTGAAGCTTTCTTT. Protein: CASTQGTAATMNTEAFF. The V call is TRBV12-3 or TRBV12-4, the J call TRBJ1-1, with 7 bases identical to TRBD1. The CDR3 runs to 17 residues. Trimming at V came to 7 bases and at J to 0 bases, leaving 14 bases not matched to a gene.

Many counts were recorded for this clonotype. V usage is TRBV29-1 and J usage is TRBJ2-2; no clear D. From germline, CDR1 is SQVTM and CDR2 ANQGSEA. CDR3 length: 15 residues. Trimming removed 0 bases at V and 5 bases at J, with 13 bases between. The CDR3 nucleotides read TGCAGCGTTGAAGATCCACGGTTCGGTACCGGGGAGCTGTTTTTT. It specifies CSVEDPRFGTGELFF.

This clonotype was recorded a few times. This chain uses TRBV18 with TRBJ1-2; TRBD1 is a possible D gene (6 bases). V was cut by 2 bases and J by 7 bases, with 14 bases left in between. The CDR3 runs 14 residues. CDR1 is KGHSH and CDR2 is LQKENI in the germline V gene. Here the CDR3 reads CASSPAGAGRGYTF. As DNA, the CDR3 is TGTGCCAGCTCACCAGCAGGGGCCGGTCGTGGCTACACCTTC.

This clonotype was counted ten times or more. The V call is TRBV7-3, the J call TRBJ2-6; D unclear. Trimming removed 2 bases from V and 1 base from J, with 9 bases in between. The CDR3 has 16 residues. Germline V gene sequence: CDR1 SGHTA, CDR2 FQGTGA. Written as DNA, the CDR3 is TGTGCCAGCAGCTTATACAGCAAATCTGGGGCCAACGTCCTGACTTTC. This gives the protein CASSLYSKSGANVLTF.

Of note for this clonotype: Being one base from a much bigger clone, this may be a read error. The chain joins TRBV12-3 or TRBV12-4 to TRBJ2-5, with a possible D match to TRBD1 (6 bases). V gave up 6 bases and J gave up 1 base, with 9 bases separating them. The CDR3 runs 13 residues. Here the CDR3 DNA reads TGTGCCAGCAGGCAGACAGGCCAAGAGACCCAGTACTTC. Its protein is CASRQTGQETQYF.

J is TRBJ2-5 and V is TRBV27, with D hard to call. The V gene's germline CDR1 is MNHEY and CDR2 SMNVEV (reference sequence). The CDR3 extends over 14 amino acids. The germline V and J ends were trimmed by 5 bases and 2 bases, with 12 bases remaining between them. CDR3 bases: TGTGCCAGCAGTCCGTGGGGTCGGCAAGAGACCCAGTACTTC. Amino acids: CASSPWGRQETQYF.

This clonotype was seen ten or more times. The chain recombines TRBV19 with TRBJ1-6; the D gene is possibly TRBD1 (6 bases). CDR1 and CDR2 (germline): LNHDA, SQIVND (reference sequence). This CDR3 has 14 residues. Trimming took off 5 bases at V and 6 bases at J, with 11 bases between the two ends. This chain's CDR3 is CASSGGGPNSPLHF. CDR3 coding DNA: TGTGCCAGTAGTGGCGGGGGCCCTAATTCACCCCTCCACTTT.

In its sample, this clonotype was seen a few times. V and J are TRBV5-1 and TRBJ1-1; the match to TRBD1 covers 7 bases. Germline V CDR1 and CDR2: SGHRS, YFSETQ. The length of the CDR3 is 16 residues. V lost 5 bases and J lost 1; bases outside the gene matches: 11. CDR3 region: CASRQTGARENTEAFF. The CDR3 DNA reads as TGCGCCAGCAGACAAACAGGGGCGCGGGAGAACACTGAAGCTTTCTTT.

This clonotype was detected many times. The J gene is TRBJ2-2, the V gene TRBV28; possible D gene TRBD1, 6 bases. The CDR3 loop spans 17 amino acids. Germline lookup yields CDR1 MDHEN and CDR2 SYDVKM. The germline V and J ends were trimmed by 7 bases and 4 bases, with 22 bases remaining between them. In DNA, the CDR3 is TGTGCCAGCACTGGGCTCCGGGACACCGCGGGCACCGGGGAGCTGTTTTTT. As protein: CASTGLRDTAGTGELFF.

A word on this clonotype: At one of its ends the junction is not consistent with the germline gene, which may arise from a read error. The genes are TRBV6-5 and TRBJ1-6; D remains unclear. Germline V gene lookup returns CDR1 MNHEY and CDR2 SVGAGI. This CDR3 is 16 amino acids long. Here the CDR3 DNA reads TGTGCCAGCAGTTACGACGGGGAAACCTATAATTCACCCCCCCACTTT. It yields the protein CASSYDGETYNSPPHF.

Note on this clonotype: At one end, the junction sequence differs from germline, possibly due to a read error. This chain connects TRBV5-6 to TRBJ2-5; possibly TRBD1 for D (6 bases). Germline-derived CDR1 and CDR2 are SGHDT and YYEEEE. The CDR3 consists of 15 residues. CDR3 in DNA: TGTGCCAGCAGCTTAGCCACAGGGCACCAAGAGACCAAGTACTTC. This gives the protein CASSLATGHQETKYF.

V and J are TRBV28 and TRBJ2-7; D might be TRBD1 (6 bases). Looked up from germline, CDR1 is MDHEN and CDR2 is SYDVKM. The CDR3 spans 13 residues. V lost 2 bases and J 6 bases, leaving 11 bases between the germline ends. The CDR3 DNA follows: TGTGCCAGCAGTTTAACACAGGGTGGCGAGCAGTACTTC. Protein: CASSLTQGGEQYF.

A word on this clonotype: No conserved phenylalanine or tryptophan ends this CDR3, so it is likely a read error. This chain links TRBV24-1 with TRBJ2-5; D is possibly TRBD1 (8 bases). This CDR3 spans 15 amino acids. Trimming shortened V by 9 bases and J by 0 bases, and 16 bases separated the two germline ends. CDR1 KGHDR and CDR2 SFDVKD come from the germline V gene. The CDR3 reads CATRQQGGDQETQYL. The CDR3 region has the DNA TGTGCCACCCGTCAACAGGGGGGGGACCAAGAGACCCAGTACCTC.

This chain uses TRBV6-2 or TRBV6-3 with TRBJ2-2; 12 positions agree with TRBD2. CDR3 length equals 17 residues. J lost 3 bases, V lost 10 bases, and 12 bases had no gene match. The germline V gene has CDR1 MNHEY and CDR2 SVGEGT. CDR3 loop: CANLASGRASDTGELFF. CDR3 bases: TGTGCCAACCTTGCTAGCGGGAGGGCCTCGGACACCGGGGAGCTGTTTTTT.

This clonotype was counted many times. The chain links TRBV12-3 or TRBV12-4 to TRBJ2-7; 10 positions agree with TRBD2. Trimming at V came to 6 bases and at J to 2 bases, leaving 4 bases not matched to a gene. There are 14 residues in the CDR3. CDR3 in amino acids: CASSWLAGAYEQYF. In nucleotides, the CDR3 is TGTGCCAGCAGCTGGCTAGCGGGGGCCTACGAGCAGTACTTC.

About this clonotype: With a much larger clone just one base away, this may be a read error. The chain couples TRBV4-2 to TRBJ2-2, with a possible D match to TRBD2 (5 bases). CDR1 and CDR2 from the germline V gene are LGHNA and YNFKEQ. The CDR3 runs to 15 residues. This CDR3 reads CASSQDEGNTGELLF. CDR3 DNA sequence: TGTGCCAGCAGCCAAGACGAGGGAAACACCGGGGAGCTGTTGTTT.

As for this clonotype: This clone may be a read error of a much larger clone one base away. The rearrangement uses TRBV11-1 and TRBJ1-1; 8 nucleotides agree with TRBD1. J lost 4 bases, V lost 1 base, and 14 bases had no gene match. The CDR3 is 18 amino acids. Germline CDR1 and CDR2: SGHAT and FQDESV (reference sequence). In DNA form, the CDR3 reads TGTGCCAGCAGCTTAGGATCCGGGACAGGAGCCTTGATCACTGAAGCTTTCTTT. Translated, it gives CASSLGSGTGALITEAFF.

This clonotype was counted ten times or more. J is TRBJ1-1 and V is TRBV15; 7 bases are a match to TRBD1. The V gene's germline CDR1 is LNHNV and CDR2 YYDKDF (reference sequence). CDR3 size: 14 residues. Trimming cost V 5 bases and J 3 bases; bases outside gene matches: 6. CDR3 protein: CATSARQGYTEAFF. The CDR3 DNA follows: TGTGCCACCAGCGCCCGACAGGGATACACTGAAGCTTTCTTT.

At least ten counts were recorded for this clonotype. The chain carries TRBV6-1 and TRBJ2-7, with TRBD1 matching 10 bases. Germline V gene lookup returns CDR1 MNHNS and CDR2 SASEGT. The CDR3 loop spans 15 amino acids. V dropped 7 bases and J dropped 0; count of bases not matched to a gene: 6. Here the CDR3 DNA reads TGTGCCAGCAAAGAGGGACAGGGGCCCTCCTACGAGCAGTACTTC. Encoded protein: CASKEGQGPSYEQYF.

The chain links TRBV20-1 to TRBJ2-2; D is ambiguous. The germline CDR1 and CDR2 sequences are DFQATT and SNEGSKA (reference sequence). The CDR3 extends over 10 amino acids. V was trimmed by 3 bases and J by 7 bases, leaving 3 bases between them. CDR3 loop: CSARGGELFF. CDR3 sequence (DNA): TGCAGTGCTAGGGGCGGGGAGCTGTTTTTT.

This clonotype has a count of ten or more. V is TRBV11-2 and J is TRBJ1-2; the match to TRBD1 covers 7 bases. Unmatched junction bases numbered 3, after V lost 1 base and J lost 7 bases. Germline assignment: CDR1 SGHAT and CDR2 FQNNGV. CDR3 size: 13 residues. CDR3 nucleotide sequence: TGTGCCAGCAGCTTAGGAACAGGGGTTGGCTACACCTTC. As protein: CASSLGTGVGYTF.

This clonotype was observed at least ten times. The V call is TRBV20-1, the J call TRBJ2-7, with 13 nucleotides matching TRBD2. With V trimmed by 6 bases and J by 5 bases, 16 bases remained unmatched. CDR1 and CDR2 (germline): DFQATT, SNEGSKA (reference sequence). The CDR3 is made up of 17 amino acids. The CDR3 nucleotides read TGCAGTGCCAGGACTAGCGGGAGCCCGTCCCCCTCACACGAGCAGTACTTC. Amino acids: CSARTSGSPSPSHEQYF.

This clonotype was counted ten times or more. This chain's CDR3 is CASSLETPPVYGYTF. CDR3 sequence (DNA): TGTGCCAGCTCCTTAGAGACTCCCCCCGTCTATGGCTACACCTTC. J is TRBJ1-2 and V is TRBV27, with D uncertain. Germline CDR1 reads MNHEY; CDR2 reads SMNVEV (reference sequence). The CDR3 is 15 amino acids. With 8 bases removed from V and 4 bases from J, the gap between germline ends came to 20 bases.

This clonotype showed up just a few times. This chain connects TRBV27 to TRBJ1-6, with 7 bases that match TRBD1. The CDR3 covers 12 residues. Trimming at V came to 7 bases and at J to 10 bases, leaving 4 bases not matched to a gene. Germline V gene sequence: CDR1 MNHEY, CDR2 SMNVEV (reference sequence). The CDR3 bases are TGTGCCAGCAAAGGGGGCGAATCACCCCTCCACTTT. Translated, it gives CASKGGESPLHF.

This clonotype was seen ten or more times. One junction end does not reproduce the germline sequence, and a read error may be involved. This rearrangement joins TRBV12-3 or TRBV12-4 to TRBJ2-7, with TRBD2 matching 10 bases. This CDR3 comprises 14 residues. The CDR3 protein is CASSIAGGFYEQYF. CDR3 coding DNA: TGTGCCAGCAGTATAGCGGGAGGATTCTACGAGCAGTACTTC.

This clonotype came up a few times. This chain links TRBV15 with TRBJ1-1; 7 bases are shared with TRBD1. Germline lookup yields CDR1 LNHNV and CDR2 YYDKDF (reference sequence). The CDR3 is 15 residues long. The V and J ends lost 0 bases and 7 bases, in that order; junction bases with no gene match: 8. DNA for the CDR3: TGTGCCACCAGCAGAGATTCACAGGGGAGGGTTGAAGCTTTCTTT. Protein product: CATSRDSQGRVEAFF.

Many counts were recorded for this clonotype. The rearrangement links TRBV9 to TRBJ2-7; D gene ambiguous. V shed 0 bases and J shed 5 bases, with 9 bases lying between them. Per the germline V gene, CDR1 is SGDLS and CDR2 is YYNGEE. The CDR3 runs to 13 residues. The CDR3 DNA reads TGTGCCAGCAGCGTAGCTGCGTTAGACGAGCAGTACTTC. This translates into CASSVAALDEQYF.

V gene TRBV12-5 combines with J gene TRBJ2-2; D is unresolved. The CDR3 contains 12 residues. Germline CDR1 is LGHNT and CDR2 is FRNRAP. V was clipped by 5 bases and J by 8 bases, with 9 bases between them. The CDR3 sequence is CASGQTWGELFF. As DNA, the CDR3 is TGTGCTAGTGGTCAGACCTGGGGGGAGCTGTTTTTT.

In DNA form, the CDR3 reads TGTGCCAGCAGCATACTGACAGGCCGGGCGGAGACCCAGTACTTC. Encoded protein: CASSILTGRAETQYF. The chain couples TRBV7-2 to TRBJ2-5; possible D gene TRBD1, 6 bases. V dropped 5 bases and J dropped 5 bases, with 18 bases sitting between them. The CDR3 has 15 amino acids. CDR1 is SGHTA, CDR2 FQGNSA, per germline. The complete variable domain, with remaining parts taken from reference TRBV7-2 and TRBJ2-5, reads GAGVSQSPSNKVTEKGKDVELRCDPISGHTALYWYRQSLGQGLEFLIYFQGNSAPDKSGLPSDRFSAERTGGSVSTLTIQRTQQEDSAVYLCASSILTGRAETQYFGPGTRLLVL.

CDR3 sequence: CASSFGLADTYEQYF. CDR3 nucleotides: TGTGCCAGCAGTTTCGGACTAGCGGATACCTACGAGCAGTACTTC. This sequence joins TRBV12-3 or TRBV12-4 and TRBJ2-7, with 10 bases lining up with TRBD2. CDR3 length equals 15 residues. J gave up 2 bases and V 3 bases, and 4 bases lay outside the gene matches.

In its sample, this clonotype was seen many times. This chain links TRBV2 with TRBJ2-5, with 9 bases that match TRBD1. The CDR3 is 14 amino acids. Losses at the gene ends were 6 bases for V and 5 bases for J; bases not matched to a gene: 7. The germline gives CDR1 SNHLY, CDR2 FYNNEI. As DNA, the CDR3 is TGTGCCAGCAGGCTCTACAGGGGGCGGGAGACCCAGTACTTC. Its translation is CASRLYRGRETQYF.

To note about this clonotype: Here the CDR3 omits its conserved ending phenylalanine or tryptophan, so a read error is the likely source. The rearrangement uses TRBV7-7 and TRBJ2-5, with 13 bases matching TRBD2. This CDR3 region has 16 residues. The germline V gene encodes CDR1 SSHAT and CDR2 FNYEAQ (reference sequence). CDR3 region: CASSQGLAGIQESQYY. CDR3 sequence (DNA): TGTGCTAGCAGCCAGGGACTAGCGGGAATTCAAGAGTCCCAGTACTAC.